Listed here are 2 T cell receptor beta chains from one sample, sequenced in a study of T-cell memory formation after mild COVID-19. MiXCR was run by TCRdb on the 5' RACE reads, yielding one entry per CDR3 protein. Among around 470,000 distinct CDR3 sequences listed, around 20% were seen once. Sequenced sample: PBMCs or a T cell subset sorted from them (not recorded which). These receptors were taken from an adult woman who had mild COVID-19 (a few samples of this study predate the infection). Cell type and time point are not known.

The chain is built from TRBV6-6 and TRBJ1-1; weak D call: TRBD1 (6 bases). The germline gives CDR1 MNHNY, CDR2 SVGAGI (reference sequence). The CDR3 is 15 residues long. V lost 2 bases and J 6 bases, leaving 16 bases between the germline ends. CDR3 residues: CASSYGQGISAEAFF. The CDR3 DNA sequence: TGTGCCAGCAGTTACGGCCAGGGGATTAGCGCTGAAGCTTTCTTT.

The chain employs TRBV10-3 and TRBJ2-1, with D perhaps matching TRBD2 (6 bases). The V end was cut by 9 bases, the J end by 0 bases, with 12 bases between. CDR3 length equals 14 residues. Germline assignment: CDR1 ENHRY and CDR2 SYGVKD. The chain's CDR3 is CAIMAGSSYNEQFF. The CDR3 bases are TGTGCCATTATGGCGGGAAGCTCCTACAATGAGCAGTTCTTC.